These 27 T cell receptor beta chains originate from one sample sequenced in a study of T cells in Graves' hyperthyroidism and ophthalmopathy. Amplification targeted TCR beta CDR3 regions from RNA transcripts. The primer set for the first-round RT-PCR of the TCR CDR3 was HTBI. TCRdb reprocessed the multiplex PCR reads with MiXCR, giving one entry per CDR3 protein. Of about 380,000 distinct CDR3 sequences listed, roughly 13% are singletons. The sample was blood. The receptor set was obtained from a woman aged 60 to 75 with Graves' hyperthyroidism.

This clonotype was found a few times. The CDR3 nucleotides read TGTGCCAGCAGCAAAGGGACTGAAGCTTTCTTT. This codes for CASSKGTEAFF. The genes are TRBV12-3 or TRBV12-4 and TRBJ1-1; no reliable D call. V dropped 6 bases and J dropped 5 bases, with 7 bases sitting between them. The CDR3 consists of 11 residues.

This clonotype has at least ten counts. CDR3 protein: CSGAGTSYNEQFF. As DNA, the CDR3 is TGCAGCGGCGCGGGGACCTCCTACAATGAGCAGTTCTTC. The gene calls are TRBV29-1 and TRBJ2-1, with a possible D match to TRBD2 (6 bases). V was clipped by 7 bases and J by 0 bases, with 10 bases between them. The germline V gene has CDR1 SQVTM and CDR2 ANQGSEA. The CDR3 is made up of 13 amino acids.

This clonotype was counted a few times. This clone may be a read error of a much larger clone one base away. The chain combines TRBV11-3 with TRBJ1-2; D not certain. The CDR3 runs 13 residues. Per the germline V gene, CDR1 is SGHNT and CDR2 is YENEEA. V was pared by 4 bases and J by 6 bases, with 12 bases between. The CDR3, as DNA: TGTGCCAGCAGCTCCAAAGGGCCTAATGGCTACACCTTC. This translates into CASSSKGPNGYTF. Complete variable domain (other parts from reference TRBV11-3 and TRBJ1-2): EAGVVQSPRYKIIEKKQPVAFWCNPISGHNTLYWYLQNLGQGPELLIRYENEEAVDDSQLPKDRFSAERLKGVDSTLKIQPAELGDSAVYLCASSSKGPNGYTFGSGTRLTVV.

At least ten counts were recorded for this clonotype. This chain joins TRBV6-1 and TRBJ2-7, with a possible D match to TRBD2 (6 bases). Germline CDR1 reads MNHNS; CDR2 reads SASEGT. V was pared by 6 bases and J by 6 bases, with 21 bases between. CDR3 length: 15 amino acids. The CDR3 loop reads CASSAWGVGGGEQYF. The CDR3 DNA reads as TGTGCCAGCAGCGCCTGGGGGGTGGGAGGAGGCGAGCAGTACTTC.

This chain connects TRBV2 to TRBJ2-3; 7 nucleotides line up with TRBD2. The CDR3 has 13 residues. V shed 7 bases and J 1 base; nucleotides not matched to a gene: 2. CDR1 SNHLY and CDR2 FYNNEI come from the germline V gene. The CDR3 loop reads CASTREGTDTQYF. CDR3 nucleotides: TGTGCCAGCACTCGGGAGGGCACAGATACGCAGTATTTT.

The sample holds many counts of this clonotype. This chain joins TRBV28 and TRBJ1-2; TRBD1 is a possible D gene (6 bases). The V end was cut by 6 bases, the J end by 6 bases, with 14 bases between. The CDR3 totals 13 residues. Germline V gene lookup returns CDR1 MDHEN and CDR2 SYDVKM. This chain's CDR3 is CASSLTGRHGYTF. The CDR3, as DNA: TGTGCCAGCAGCCTAACAGGGCGTCATGGCTACACCTTC.

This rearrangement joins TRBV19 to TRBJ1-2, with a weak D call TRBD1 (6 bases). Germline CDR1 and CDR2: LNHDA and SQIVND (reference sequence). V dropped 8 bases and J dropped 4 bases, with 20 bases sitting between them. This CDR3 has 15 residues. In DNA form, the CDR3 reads TGTGCCAGTCAGAGGAACAGGGCGGGGGGCTATGGCTACACCTTC. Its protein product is CASQRNRAGGYGYTF. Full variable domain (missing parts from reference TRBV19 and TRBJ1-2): DGGITQSPKYLFRKEGQNVTLSCEQNLNHDAMYWYRQDPGQGLRLIYYSQIVNDFQKGDIAEGYSVSREKKESFPLTVTSAQKNPTAFYLCASQRNRAGGYGYTFGSGTRLTVV.

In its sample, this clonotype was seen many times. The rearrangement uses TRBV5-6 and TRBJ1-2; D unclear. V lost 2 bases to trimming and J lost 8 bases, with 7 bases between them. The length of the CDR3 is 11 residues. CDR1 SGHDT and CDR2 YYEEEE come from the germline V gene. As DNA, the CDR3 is TGTGCCAGCAGCTTTGCGAGGGGCTACACCTTC. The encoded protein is CASSFARGYTF.

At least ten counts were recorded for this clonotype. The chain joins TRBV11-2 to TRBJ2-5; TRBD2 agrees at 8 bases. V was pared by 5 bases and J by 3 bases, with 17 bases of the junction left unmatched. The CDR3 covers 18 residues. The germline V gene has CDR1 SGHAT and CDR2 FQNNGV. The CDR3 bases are TGTGCCAGCAGCCGCCTGGGCGGGAGGATGGTAGCCGAAGAGACCCAGTACTTC. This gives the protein CASSRLGGRMVAEETQYF.

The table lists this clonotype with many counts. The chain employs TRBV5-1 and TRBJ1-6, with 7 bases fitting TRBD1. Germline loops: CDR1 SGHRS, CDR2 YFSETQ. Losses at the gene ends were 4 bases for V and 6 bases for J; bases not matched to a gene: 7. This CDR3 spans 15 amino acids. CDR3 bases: TGCGCCAGCAGCCTCAGGGGGGACAGTAATTCACCCCTCCACTTT. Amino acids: CASSLRGDSNSPLHF.

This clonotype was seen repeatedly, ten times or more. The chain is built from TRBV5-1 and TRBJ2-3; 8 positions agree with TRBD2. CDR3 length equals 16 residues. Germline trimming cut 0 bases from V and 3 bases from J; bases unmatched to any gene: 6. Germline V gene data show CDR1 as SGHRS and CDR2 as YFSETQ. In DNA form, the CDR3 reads TGCGCCAGCAGCTTGGAAGGTAGCGGGATGACAGATACGCAGTATTTT. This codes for CASSLEGSGMTDTQYF.

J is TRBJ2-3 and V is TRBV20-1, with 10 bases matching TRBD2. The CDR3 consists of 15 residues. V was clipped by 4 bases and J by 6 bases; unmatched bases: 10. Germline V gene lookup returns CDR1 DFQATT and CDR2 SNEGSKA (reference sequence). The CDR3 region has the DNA TGCAGTGCTACCGGGACTAGCGCGATGGGCGATACGCAGTATTTT. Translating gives CSATGTSAMGDTQYF.

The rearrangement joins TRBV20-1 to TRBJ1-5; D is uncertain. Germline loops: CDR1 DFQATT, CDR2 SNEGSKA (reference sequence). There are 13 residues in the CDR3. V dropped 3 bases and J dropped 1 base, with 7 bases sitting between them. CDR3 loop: CSASRGSNQPQHF. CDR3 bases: TGCAGTGCTAGTAGAGGAAGCAATCAGCCCCAGCATTTT.

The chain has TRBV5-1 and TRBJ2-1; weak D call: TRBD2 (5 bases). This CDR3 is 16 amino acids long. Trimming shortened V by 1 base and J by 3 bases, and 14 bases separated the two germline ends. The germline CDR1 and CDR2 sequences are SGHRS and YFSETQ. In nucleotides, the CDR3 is TGCGCCAGCAGCTTGTTAGCCGGGATTTACTACAATGAGCAGTTCTTC. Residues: CASSLLAGIYYNEQFF. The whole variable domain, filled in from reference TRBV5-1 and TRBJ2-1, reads KAGVTQTPRYLIKTRGQQVTLSCSPISGHRSVSWYQQTPGQGLQFLFEYFSETQRNKGNFPGRFSGRQFSNSRSEMNVSTLELGDSALYLCASSLLAGIYYNEQFFGPGTRLTVL.

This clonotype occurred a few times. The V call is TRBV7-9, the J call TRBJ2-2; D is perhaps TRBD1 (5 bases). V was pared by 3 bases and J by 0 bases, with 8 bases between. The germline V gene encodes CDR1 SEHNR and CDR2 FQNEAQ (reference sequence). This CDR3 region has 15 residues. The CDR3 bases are TGTGCCAGCAGCTTCGACAGAACGAACACCGGGGAGCTGTTTTTT. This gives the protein CASSFDRTNTGELFF.

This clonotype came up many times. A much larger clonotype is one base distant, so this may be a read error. The CDR3 DNA sequence: TGTGCCGGCACAGCAGGCCGGGCGGGAGGACCTCCCTACGAGCAGTACTTC. It specifies CAGTAGRAGGPPYEQYF. The chain joins TRBV28 to TRBJ2-7; 8 bases are a match to TRBD2. Germline values: CDR1 MDHEN, CDR2 SYDVKM. This CDR3 is 17 amino acids long. The ends lost 11 bases at V and 2 bases at J; junction bases unmatched: 20.

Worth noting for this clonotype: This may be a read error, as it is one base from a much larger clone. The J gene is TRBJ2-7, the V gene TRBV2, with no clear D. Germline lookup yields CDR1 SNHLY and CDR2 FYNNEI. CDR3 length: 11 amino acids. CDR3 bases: TGTGACAGTAAGATAACCTACGAGCAGTACTTC. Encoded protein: CDSKITYEQYF.

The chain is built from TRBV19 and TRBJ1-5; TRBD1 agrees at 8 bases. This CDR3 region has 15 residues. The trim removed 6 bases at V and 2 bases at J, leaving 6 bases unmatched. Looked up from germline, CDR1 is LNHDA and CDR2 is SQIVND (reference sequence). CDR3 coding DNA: TGTGCCAGTAGATATCCGACAGGGGGCAATCAGCCCCAGCATTTT. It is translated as CASRYPTGGNQPQHF.

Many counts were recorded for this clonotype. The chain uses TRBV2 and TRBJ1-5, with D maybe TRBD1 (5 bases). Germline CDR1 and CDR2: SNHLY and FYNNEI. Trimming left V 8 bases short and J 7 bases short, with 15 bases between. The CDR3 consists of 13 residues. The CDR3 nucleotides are TGTGCCAGCGGGATTGACAGCCGCCAGCCCCAGCATTTT. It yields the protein CASGIDSRQPQHF.

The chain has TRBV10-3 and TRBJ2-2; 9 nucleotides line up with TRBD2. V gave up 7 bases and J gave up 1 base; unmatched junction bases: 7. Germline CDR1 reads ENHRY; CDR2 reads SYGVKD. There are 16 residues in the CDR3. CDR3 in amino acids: CAITRTSVMNTGELFF. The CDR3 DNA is TGTGCCATCACCAGGACTAGCGTGATGAACACCGGGGAGCTGTTTTTT.

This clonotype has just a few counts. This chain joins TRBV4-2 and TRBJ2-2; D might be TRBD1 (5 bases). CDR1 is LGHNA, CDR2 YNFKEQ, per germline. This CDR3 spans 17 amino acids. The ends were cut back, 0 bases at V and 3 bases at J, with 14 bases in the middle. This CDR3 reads CASSQDFQGEDTGELFF. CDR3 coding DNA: TGTGCCAGCAGCCAAGACTTCCAGGGTGAAGACACCGGGGAGCTGTTTTTT.

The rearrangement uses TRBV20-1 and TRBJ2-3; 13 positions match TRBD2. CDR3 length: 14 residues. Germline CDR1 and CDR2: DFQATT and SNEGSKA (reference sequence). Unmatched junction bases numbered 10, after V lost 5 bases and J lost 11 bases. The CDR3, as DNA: TGCAGTGCTTCCCCGACTAGCGGGAGGCCATGGCAGTATTTT. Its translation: CSASPTSGRPWQYF.

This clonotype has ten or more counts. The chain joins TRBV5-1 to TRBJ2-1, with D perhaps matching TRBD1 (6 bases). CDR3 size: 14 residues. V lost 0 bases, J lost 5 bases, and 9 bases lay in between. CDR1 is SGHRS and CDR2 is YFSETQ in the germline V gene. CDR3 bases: TGCGCCAGCAGCTTGGCGGGACAAGACAATGAGCAGTTCTTC. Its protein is CASSLAGQDNEQFF.

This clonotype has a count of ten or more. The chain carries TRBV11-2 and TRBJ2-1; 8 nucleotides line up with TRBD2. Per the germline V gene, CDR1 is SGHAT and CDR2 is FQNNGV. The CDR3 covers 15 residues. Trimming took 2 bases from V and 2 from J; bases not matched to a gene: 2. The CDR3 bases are TGTGCCAGCAGCTTATCAGCGGGGGCCTACAATGAGCAGTTCTTC. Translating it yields CASSLSAGAYNEQFF.

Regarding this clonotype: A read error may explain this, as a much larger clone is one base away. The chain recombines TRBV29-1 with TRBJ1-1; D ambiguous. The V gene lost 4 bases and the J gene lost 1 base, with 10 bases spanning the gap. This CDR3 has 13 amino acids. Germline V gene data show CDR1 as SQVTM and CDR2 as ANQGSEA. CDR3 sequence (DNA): TGCAGCGTTGTGCCCTTACAGAACACTGAAGCTTTCTTT. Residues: CSVVPLQNTEAFF. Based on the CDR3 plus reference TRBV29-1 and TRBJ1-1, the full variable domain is SAVISQKPSRDICQRGTSLTIQCQVDSQVTMMFWYRQQPGQSLTLIATANQGSEATYESGFVIDKFPISRPNLTFSTLTVSNMSPEDSSIYLCSVVPLQNTEAFFGQGTRLTVV.

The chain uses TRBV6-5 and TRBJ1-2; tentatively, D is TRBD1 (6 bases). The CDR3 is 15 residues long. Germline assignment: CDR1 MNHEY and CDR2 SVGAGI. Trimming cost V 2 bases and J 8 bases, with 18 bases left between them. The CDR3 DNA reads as TGTGCCAGCAGTTACCCCAAGGGGGGGAGGTTCGGCTACACCTTC. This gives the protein CASSYPKGGRFGYTF.

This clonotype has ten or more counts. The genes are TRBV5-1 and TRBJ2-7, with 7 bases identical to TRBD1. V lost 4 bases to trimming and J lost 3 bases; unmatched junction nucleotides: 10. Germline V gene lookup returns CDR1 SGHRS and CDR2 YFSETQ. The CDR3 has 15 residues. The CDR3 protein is CASSVTWDRDYEQYF. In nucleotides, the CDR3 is TGCGCCAGCAGCGTAACTTGGGACAGAGACTACGAGCAGTACTTC.